This T cell receptor (beta chain) was sequenced for a study of blood T cells in healthy people across ages. Sample-barcoded 5' priming and a J-beta primer mix drove a second PCR of about 7 to 12 cycles. Every cDNA was tagged by a template-switch adaptor with 12 random nucleotides. TCRdb reprocessed the 5' RACE reads via MiXCR and lists one record per CDR3 protein. The sample comprises some 1,800,000 distinct CDR3 sequences, 35% to 50% of which are singletons, and roughly 24% rests with the top ten. Germline V CDR1 and CDR2: SGDLS, YYNGEE. There are 14 residues in the CDR3. J gave up 2 bases and V 8 bases, and 8 bases lay outside the gene matches. This clonotype was detected a few times. Its antigen is unidentified. Regarding the study as a whole: Roughly linear declines in TCR beta diversity per million T cells occurred with age.

The receptor was derived from a human donor in good health. The J gene is TRBJ2-3, the V gene TRBV9; 7 nucleotides align to TRBD1. Input material: blood. The CDR3 sequence is CASQTGTVTDTQYF. In DNA form, the CDR3 reads TGTGCCAGTCAAACCGGGACAGTCACAGATACGCAGTATTTT. The full variable domain, completed using reference TRBV9 and TRBJ2-3, is DSGVTQTPKHLITATGQRVTLRCSPRSGDLSVYWYQQSLDQGLQFLIQYYNGEERAKGNILERFSAQQFPDLHSELNLSSLELGDSALYFCASQTGTVTDTQYFGPGTRLTVL.